This T cell receptor (beta chain) was captured by sequencing in a study of blood T cell repertoires in COVID-19 (dated by TCRdb to the early 2020s). About the investigation overall: Samples from collaborators originated in the United States, Italy and Spain and spanned both the acute and convalescent phases of COVID-19. The repertoires were released in a freely available public database meant as a resource for research on the immune response to SARS-CoV-2. The sample metadata nearly always contained a de-identified subject ID, COVID-19 status, age in years and sex. Samples came from the ongoing ImmuneRACE study (first 160 participants) plus 1,254 subjects from 6 global collaborators. Deeply sampled blood TCRbeta repertoires from subjects exposed to, actively infected with, or recovered from COVID-19 were included in the dataset. The prospective study material was composed of cDNA or gDNA derived from T cells, B-cell-depleted T cells, or PBMCs. Where HLA class I and class II types were available, the types were taken from metadata supplied by the sample provider, not from assay-based typing.

On this clone: The antigen it recognizes is unknown. No qualities accompany the bases; no much larger clone lies one base away.

The immunoSEQ Assay, a bias-controlled multiplex PCR, was used to amplify TCRbeta CDR3 regions from genomic DNA. Regarding the original processing steps: Nucleated cell counts per sample were estimated from amplification of reference gene primers within the assay. Sequence reads were collapsed and filtered to measure the absolute abundance of every unique TCRbeta CDR3 rearrangement. Productive Simpson clonality was computed per sample as the square root of Simpson's diversity index over productive rearrangements. Not all clones reach the TCRdb copy of this immuneACCESS table, which keeps in-frame sequences only. Checked studies attribute under half of the gap to unresolved V genes and leave the rest unexplained. V and J calls and clone size follow that table, whereas D and trimming were derived from the DNA. Counted in this sample were around 100,000 clones; around 90% of them appeared once. The top ten hold approximately 5.4% of the sample.

Points the paper makes about the study in general: The quantity of clinical and demographic metadata differed by source and by participant and was supplied without curation.

One collaborating source in Seattle enrolled patients while the patients were actively infected and followed the patients over time throughout the course of disease. Each collaborating institution followed its own protocols to collect whole blood in K2EDTA tubes. For TCRbeta analysis, collaborators shipped samples in one of three forms: frozen whole blood, isolated PBMCs, or DNA extracted from either of those sample types. Unmatched junction bases come to 10, with V trimmed by 4 bases and J by 4 bases. There are 16 amino acids in the CDR3, from cysteine to phenylalanine inclusive. Here the CDR3 DNA is all that survives: 48 bases in frame from base 1. The CDR1 and CDR2 encoded by the germline V gene are SGHRS and YFSETQ.

Sequenced input: peripheral blood. The source is a man aged 55 to 70 with COVID-19, enrolled during active disease. The chain couples TRBV5-1 to TRBJ2-2, with 7 bases aligning to TRBD1. The CDR3 here reads CASSRGSGGSTGELFF. The nucleotides are TGCGCCAGCAGCCGCGGGTCAGGGGGTTCCACCGGGGAGCTGTTTTTT. Joined to the reference TRBV5-1 and TRBJ2-2 proteins, this CDR3 gives the full variable domain: KAGVTQTPRYLIKTRGQQVTLSCSPISGHRSVSWYQQTPGQGLQFLFEYFSETQRNKGNFPGRFSGRQFSNSRSEMNVSTLELGDSALYLCASSRGSGGSTGELFFGEGSRLTVL.